This TCR beta chain is from a study of beta chain features in type 1 diabetes. Across the study: No age, gender or cell yield differences were seen between patients and healthy donors. Study observations and caveats: Patients with Type 1 diabetes showed moderately but significantly shorter TCRB CDR3s in all four CD4+ subsets. Shorter templates may be favored by PCR, equally so in patients and controls.

The investigators reverse transcribed all of the isolated RNA, so they sequenced expressed TCRB transcripts. Assay used: immunoSEQ multiplex PCR; TCRdb lists only in-frame clones, some missing. Seen here are roughly 350,000 clones, roughly 9.8% observed once, and the top ten hold about 0.6%. In all sorted populations, purity surpassed 95%. Remarks on this clone: What it recognizes is unknown.

V gave up 1 base and J gave up 1 base, with 8 bases separating them. CDR1 is SGHAT and CDR2 is FQDESV in the germline V gene (reference sequence). CDR3 length: 16 amino acids. The chain is built from TRBV11-1 and TRBJ2-6; D tentatively fits TRBD1 or TRBD2 (6 bases each). Sequencing used central memory CD4+ T cells from blood. This sequence was found in a man aged 30-40 years with type 1 diabetes. DNA of the CDR3: TGTGCCAGCAGCTTAGTAGGGGGGTCTGGGGCCAACGTCCTGACTTTC. It codes for CASSLVGGSGANVLTF.